The entry below describes one TCR beta chain. These data are taken from a study of blood T cell repertoires in COVID-19. On the study more broadly: The United States, Italy and Spain provided the acute and convalescent COVID-19 samples.

Germline V gene data show CDR1 as SGDLS and CDR2 as YYNGEE. V was shortened by 0 bases and J by 4 bases, with 8 bases between the two germline ends. The CDR3 extends over 14 amino acids. Per the authors' pipeline: Reference gene primers were amplified, and this amplification served to estimate nucleated cell counts. Profiling relied on immunoSEQ multiplex PCR, and the TCRdb table lists in-frame clones only, not all of them. From that table come the V and J calls and clone size; the DNA was used to work out D and trimming. The sample lists 100,000 to 150,000 clones, 80% to 85% occurring once. The chain employs TRBV9 and TRBJ1-5; no definite D call. Material for sequencing was peripheral blood. The sequence came from a woman aged 55-75 years with active or convalescent COVID-19. In DNA, the CDR3 is TGTGCCAGCAGCGTAGGGACGGGAAATCAGCCCCAGCATTTT. This gives the protein CASSVGTGNQPQHF. The full variable domain, in which reference TRBV9 and TRBJ1-5 provide the parts outside the CDR3, is DSGVTQTPKHLITATGQRVTLRCSPRSGDLSVYWYQQSLDQGLQFLIQYYNGEERAKGNILERFSAQQFPDLHSELNLSSLELGDSALYFCASSVGTGNQPQHFGDGTRLSIL.